This T cell receptor (beta chain) originates from a study of vaccination and CD4 T cells after COVID-19. Study background: Two doses of either BNT162b2 or mRNA-1273 vaccine were given to participants. Spike peptides, overlapping and drawn from SARS-CoV-2, HCoV-NL63, HCoV-OC43 and HCoV-229E, were used to stimulate cells.

Germline V gene lookup returns CDR1 LNHDA and CDR2 SQIVND (reference sequence). The ends lost 2 bases at V and 5 bases at J; junction bases unmatched: 6. This CDR3 is 16 amino acids long. Sequencing of the DNA from cultured CD4+ T cells was carried out with the Oncomine TCR Beta short-read assay. TCRdb fed the PCR reads into MiXCR, producing one record per CDR3 protein. This sample yields 9,000 to 13,000 distinct CDR3 sequences, of which about 46% are seen a single time; over 25% belongs to the top ten. Stated treatment: roughly 10-day PBMC culture with coronavirus spike peptide pools or control peptides (ViraFEST assay). Expansion of antigen-specific T cells with peptide pools by ViraFEST preceded sequencing of TCRs. This clonotype has a handful of counts. Its antigen is as yet unknown.

This clonotype was obtained from a human donor who had recovered from COVID-19. Sequencing was carried out using CD4+ T cells from blood, cultured in vitro. This rearrangement joins TRBV19 to TRBJ2-2; 9 positions agree with TRBD2. CDR3 protein: CASSIWGTSSTGELFF. The DNA of the CDR3 is TGTGCCAGTAGTATATGGGGGACTAGCAGTACCGGGGAGCTGTTTTTT.